Detailed here is one T cell receptor beta chain. Membership in each cohort depended on participant-reported clinical history. In Cohort 3, a recovered donor had either two negative PCRs, clearance, or symptom resolution. J was trimmed by 4 bases and V by 1 base; bases with no gene match: 4. This CDR3 is 15 amino acids long. Germline V lookup: CDR1 LNHNV, CDR2 YYDKDF (reference sequence). The record originates from a study of blood T cell repertoires in COVID-19. Background on the study: The United States, Italy and Spain supplied acute and convalescent COVID-19 samples.

In the original workflow: Estimation of nucleated cell counts was performed using reference gene primer amplification. The assay was immunoSEQ multiplex PCR, and TCRdb's table has in-frame clones only and misses some. That table is the source of V, J and clone size, and D and trimming were worked out from the DNA. The sample has 490,000 or so clones, about 88% seen once; the top ten hold approximately 8.3%. This chain connects TRBV15 to TRBJ2-1, with 7 bases identical to TRBD2. Sequenced material: PBMCs or T cells enriched from blood (not recorded which). This clonotype was obtained from a woman aged 60-75 years who had recovered from COVID-19. CDR3 region: CATSRGRDYYNEQFF. The CDR3 DNA follows: TGTGCCACCAGCAGAGGCCGGGACTATTACAATGAGCAGTTCTTC.